The next 12 T cell receptor beta chains were all read from a single sample in a study of shared clonotypes between healthy human individuals. TCRdb keeps only in-frame clones here, not all; method: immunoSEQ multiplex PCR. This table has roughly 1,500,000 clones, 98% appearing once. The sequenced sample consisted of naive CD4+ T cells sorted from blood. Indicated subset: CD45RA+ positively selected. All receptors come from a man aged 30 to 39 in good health.

This sequence joins TRBV30 and TRBJ1-5, with TRBD1 identical over 8 bases. Germline V gene sequence: CDR1 GTSNPN, CDR2 SVGIG (reference sequence). Trimming at V came to 2 bases and at J to 2 bases, leaving 11 bases not matched to a gene. The CDR3 consists of 17 residues. CDR3 sequence: CAWSQTTGAFGNQPQHF. DNA for the CDR3: TGTGCCTGGAGTCAAACGACAGGGGCGTTTGGCAATCAGCCCCAGCATTTT.

This clone was observed once. The rearrangement links TRBV27 to TRBJ1-5; D is unclear. Germline loops: CDR1 MNHEY, CDR2 SMNVEV (reference sequence). There are 13 residues in the CDR3. The V end lost 3 bases, the J end lost 5 bases, and 8 bases lay between the germline ends. The CDR3 here is CASSLGLDQPQHF. For the CDR3, the DNA is TGTGCCAGCAGTTTGGGTCTCGATCAGCCCCAGCATTTT.

The chain uses TRBV9 and TRBJ2-2, with 7 bases matching TRBD1. The CDR3 extends over 15 amino acids. Trimming removed 3 bases from V and 7 bases from J; junction bases left unmatched: 9. In germline, CDR1 is SGDLS, CDR2 YYNGEE. The CDR3 DNA reads TGTGCCAGCAGCGCCGCAGGTTACAGGGGCGGGGAGCTGTTTTTT. This translates into CASSAAGYRGGELFF.

The CDR3 coding sequence is TGTGCCAGCAGCTTCCTAAGGGGCCCTAGCGGAACCGACAATGAGCAGTTCTTC. Amino acids: CASSFLRGPSGTDNEQFF. This chain uses TRBV11-2 with TRBJ2-1, with TRBD2 identical over 7 bases. Trimming took 3 bases from V and 5 from J; bases not matched to a gene: 16. From germline, CDR1 is SGHAT and CDR2 FQNNGV. This CDR3 has 18 residues.

The CDR3 sequence is CASRQKEQYF. CDR3 coding DNA: TGTGCCAGCAGGCAGAAAGAGCAGTACTTC. The chain is built from TRBV2 and TRBJ2-7; D is uncertain. Germline values: CDR1 SNHLY, CDR2 FYNNEI. The V gene lost 6 bases and the J gene lost 7 bases, with 7 bases spanning the gap. This CDR3 has 10 amino acids.

The rearrangement links TRBV14 to TRBJ2-5, with a possible D match to TRBD2 (6 bases). The CDR3 length is 15 residues. Trimming pared 3 bases from V and 3 bases from J, leaving 14 bases between. The germline CDR1 and CDR2 sequences are SGHDN and FVKESK. CDR3 DNA sequence: TGTGCCAGCAGCCAGTTACGGGAGAGAAAAGAGACCCAGTACTTC. Protein product: CASSQLRERKETQYF.

This chain uses TRBV27 with TRBJ2-7; 10 bases fit TRBD1. The CDR3 totals 17 residues. The V segment lost 3 bases and the J segment 3 bases; nucleotides outside the gene matches: 11. Germline V gene data show CDR1 as MNHEY and CDR2 as SMNVEV (reference sequence). The CDR3 DNA reads TGTGCCAGCAGTTTTAGACAGGGGGCGGCCCAATTCTACGAGCAGTACTTC. Protein: CASSFRQGAAQFYEQYF.

This chain connects TRBV2 to TRBJ2-3, with D uncertain. The germline V and J ends were trimmed by 6 bases and 1 base, with 14 bases remaining between them. This CDR3 is 15 amino acids long. The germline V gene has CDR1 SNHLY and CDR2 FYNNEI. For the CDR3, the DNA is TGTGCCAGCAGCACGGTCTTTAGAGGCACAGATACGCAGTATTTT. It codes for CASSTVFRGTDTQYF.

The rearrangement links TRBV11-3 to TRBJ2-2; D is unclear. The germline V gene encodes CDR1 SGHNT and CDR2 YENEEA. The CDR3 length is 18 residues. The ends were cut back, 2 bases at V and 6 bases at J, with 22 bases in the middle. Here the CDR3 DNA reads TGTGCCAGCAGCTTACGCGGTGGTAGCCTCCGAGATCCCGGGGAGCTGTTTTTT. Its translation is CASSLRGGSLRDPGELFF.

The gene calls are TRBV14 and TRBJ1-3; 7 bases are shared with TRBD1. The CDR3 has 16 residues. From germline, CDR1 is SGHDN and CDR2 FVKESK. V was pared by 4 bases and J by 0 bases, with 6 bases of the junction left unmatched. CDR3: CASSPIDRVSGNTIYF. CDR3 bases: TGTGCCAGCAGCCCGATTGACAGGGTCTCTGGAAACACCATATATTTT.

J is TRBJ1-1 and V is TRBV14; D gene ambiguous. V gave up 0 bases and J gave up 0 bases, with 11 bases separating them. CDR3 length: 16 residues. The V gene's germline CDR1 is SGHDN and CDR2 FVKESK. The CDR3 nucleotides are TGTGCCAGCAGCCAAGAATCACGGGCACTGAACACTGAAGCTTTCTTT. This translates into CASSQESRALNTEAFF.

About this clone: Other DNA sequences in this sample translate to the same CDR3. This chain joins TRBV28 and TRBJ2-2; D gene ambiguous. This CDR3 comprises 13 residues. V was clipped by 0 bases and J by 5 bases, with 4 bases between them. Per the germline V gene, CDR1 is MDHEN and CDR2 is SYDVKM. The DNA for the CDR3 is TGTGCCAGCAGTTTATGGGGTACCGGGGAGCTGTTTTTT. Translation gives CASSLWGTGELFF.